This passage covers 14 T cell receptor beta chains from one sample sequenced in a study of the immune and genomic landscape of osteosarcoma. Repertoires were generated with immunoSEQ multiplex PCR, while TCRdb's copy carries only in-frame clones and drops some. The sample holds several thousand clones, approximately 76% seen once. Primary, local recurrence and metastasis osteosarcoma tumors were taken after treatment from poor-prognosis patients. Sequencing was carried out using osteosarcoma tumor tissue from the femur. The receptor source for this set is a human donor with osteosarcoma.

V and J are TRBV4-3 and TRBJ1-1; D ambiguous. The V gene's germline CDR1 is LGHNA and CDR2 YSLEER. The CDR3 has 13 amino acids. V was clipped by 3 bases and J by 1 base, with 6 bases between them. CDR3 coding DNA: TGCGCCAGCAGCCACACGGGGAACACTGAAGCTTTCTTT. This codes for CASSHTGNTEAFF.

The CDR3 loop is CASSQAGQGAFGTQYF. DNA for the CDR3: TGTGCCAGCAGCCAGGCAGGACAGGGGGCATTTGGGACCCAGTACTTC. The rearrangement links TRBV4-2 to TRBJ2-5, with 11 bases matching TRBD1. Unmatched junction bases numbered 10, after V lost 3 bases and J lost 7 bases. CDR1 and CDR2 from the germline V gene are LGHNA and YNFKEQ. The CDR3 is made up of 16 amino acids.

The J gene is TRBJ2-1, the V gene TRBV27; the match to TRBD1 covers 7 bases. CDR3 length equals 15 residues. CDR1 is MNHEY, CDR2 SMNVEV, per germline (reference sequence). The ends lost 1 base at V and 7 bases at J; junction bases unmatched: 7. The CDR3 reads CASSLLDRMANEQFF. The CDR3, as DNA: TGTGCCAGCAGTTTATTGGACAGGATGGCAAATGAGCAGTTCTTC.

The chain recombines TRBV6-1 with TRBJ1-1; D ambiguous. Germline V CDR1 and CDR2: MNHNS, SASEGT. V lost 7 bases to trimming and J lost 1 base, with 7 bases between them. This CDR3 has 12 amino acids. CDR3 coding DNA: TGTGCCAGCAAGAGAGGGAACACTGAAGCTTTCTTT. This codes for CASKRGNTEAFF.

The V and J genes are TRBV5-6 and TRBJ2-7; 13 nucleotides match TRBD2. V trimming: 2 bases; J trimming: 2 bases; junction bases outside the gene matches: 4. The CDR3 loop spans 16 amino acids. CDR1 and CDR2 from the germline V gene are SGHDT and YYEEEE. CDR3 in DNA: TGTGCCAGCAGCTTCCCCGGACTAGCGGGAGCCTACGAGCAGTACTTC. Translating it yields CASSFPGLAGAYEQYF.

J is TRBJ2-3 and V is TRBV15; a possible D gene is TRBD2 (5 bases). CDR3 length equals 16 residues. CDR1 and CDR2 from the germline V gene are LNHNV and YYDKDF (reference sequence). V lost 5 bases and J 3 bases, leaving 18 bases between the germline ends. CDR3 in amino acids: CATSAQRGIGTDTQYF. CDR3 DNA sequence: TGTGCCACCAGCGCACAACGGGGAATCGGGACAGATACGCAGTATTTT.

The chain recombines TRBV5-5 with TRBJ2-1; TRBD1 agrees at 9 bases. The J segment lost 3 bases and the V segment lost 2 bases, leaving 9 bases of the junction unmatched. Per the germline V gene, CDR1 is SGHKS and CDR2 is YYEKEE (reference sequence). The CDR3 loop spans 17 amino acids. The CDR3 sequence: CASSLTLGDRDYNEQFF. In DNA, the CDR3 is TGTGCCAGCAGCTTAACTTTAGGGGACAGGGACTACAATGAGCAGTTCTTC.

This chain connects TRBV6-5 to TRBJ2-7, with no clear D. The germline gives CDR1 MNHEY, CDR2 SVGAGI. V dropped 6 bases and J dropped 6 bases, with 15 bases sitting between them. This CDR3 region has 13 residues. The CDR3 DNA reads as TGTGCCAGCAGCATGCCCTATACTGGCGAGCAGTACTTC. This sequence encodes CASSMPYTGEQYF.

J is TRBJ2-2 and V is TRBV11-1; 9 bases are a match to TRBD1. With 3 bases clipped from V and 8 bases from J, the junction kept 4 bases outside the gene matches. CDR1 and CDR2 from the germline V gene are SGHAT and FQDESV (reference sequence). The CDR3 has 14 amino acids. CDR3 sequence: CASSFRQGVGELFF. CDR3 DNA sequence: TGTGCCAGCAGCTTTCGACAGGGGGTGGGGGAGCTGTTTTTT.

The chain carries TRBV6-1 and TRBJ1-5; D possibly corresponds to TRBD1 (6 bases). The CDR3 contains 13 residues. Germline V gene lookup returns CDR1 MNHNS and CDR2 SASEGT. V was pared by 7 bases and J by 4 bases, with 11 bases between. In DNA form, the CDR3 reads TGTGCCAGCATGGGGGGCTGGAATCAGCCCCAGCATTTT. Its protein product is CASMGGWNQPQHF.

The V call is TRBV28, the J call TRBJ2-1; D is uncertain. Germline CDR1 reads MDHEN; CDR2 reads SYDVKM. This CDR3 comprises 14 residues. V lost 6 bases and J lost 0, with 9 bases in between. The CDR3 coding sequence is TGTGCCAGCAGCCCCCACGACTCCTACAATGAGCAGTTCTTC. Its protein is CASSPHDSYNEQFF.

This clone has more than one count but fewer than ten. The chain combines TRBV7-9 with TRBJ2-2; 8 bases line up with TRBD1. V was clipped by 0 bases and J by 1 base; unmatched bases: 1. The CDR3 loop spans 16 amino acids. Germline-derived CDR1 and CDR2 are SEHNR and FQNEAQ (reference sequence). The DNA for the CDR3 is TGTGCCAGCAGCTTAGCCGGGACAGGGAACACCGGGGAGCTGTTTTTT. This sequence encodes CASSLAGTGNTGELFF.

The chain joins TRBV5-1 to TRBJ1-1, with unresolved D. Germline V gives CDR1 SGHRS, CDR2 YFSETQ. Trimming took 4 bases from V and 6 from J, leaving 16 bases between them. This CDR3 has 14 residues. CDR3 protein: CASSRDQEVSEAFF. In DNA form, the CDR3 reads TGCGCCAGCAGCCGTGACCAGGAGGTCTCTGAAGCTTTCTTT.

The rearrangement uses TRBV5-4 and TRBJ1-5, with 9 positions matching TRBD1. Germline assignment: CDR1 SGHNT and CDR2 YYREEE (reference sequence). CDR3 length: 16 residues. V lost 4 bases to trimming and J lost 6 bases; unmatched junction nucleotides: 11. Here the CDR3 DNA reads TGTGCCAGCAGCCAAGACCGGGACAGGGCTAGTCAGCCCCAGCATTTT. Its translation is CASSQDRDRASQPQHF.